What follows are 31 T cell receptor beta chains derived from one specimen sequenced in a study of early T cells in non-severe SARS-CoV-2 infection. TCRdb re-called the 5' RACE reads through MiXCR, storing one row per CDR3 protein. The sample has about 60,000 distinct CDR3 sequences; around an eighth are singletons. The sample taken for sequencing was whole blood. The origin of the receptors is an adult who was a healthcare worker with PCR-confirmed SARS-CoV-2 infection or an uninfected control (not recorded which).

This clonotype was counted between two and nine times. The V gene is TRBV28, the J gene TRBJ1-6; D is unresolved. From germline, CDR1 is MDHEN and CDR2 SYDVKM. Trimming left V 8 bases short and J 9 bases short, with 11 bases between. This CDR3 is built from 12 residues. Here the CDR3 reads CASGEEISPLHF. The CDR3 nucleotides read TGTGCCAGCGGGGAGGAAATTTCACCCCTCCACTTT.

At least ten counts were recorded for this clonotype. This rearrangement joins TRBV29-1 to TRBJ2-3; D is undetermined. Trimming took 4 bases from V and 2 from J, leaving 28 bases between them. Per the germline V gene, CDR1 is SQVTM and CDR2 is ANQGSEA. This CDR3 has 19 residues. CDR3 protein: CSVGVEEPPTRFITDTQYF. CDR3 coding DNA: TGCAGCGTTGGAGTGGAAGAACCCCCCACACGGTTCATCACAGATACGCAGTATTTT.

The chain recombines TRBV20-1 with TRBJ2-5, with D possibly called TRBD1 or TRBD2 (5 bases each). CDR1 DFQATT and CDR2 SNEGSKA come from the germline V gene (reference sequence). The V end lost 3 bases, the J end lost 10 bases, and 24 bases lay between the germline ends. This CDR3 contains 15 residues. In nucleotides, the CDR3 is TGCAGTGCTAGGGACACCGGGACCGTAACGGGCGACCAGTACTTC. Its protein product is CSARDTGTVTGDQYF.

This clonotype was counted at least ten times. J is TRBJ1-1 and V is TRBV2; 9 bases agree with TRBD1. The V and J ends lost 6 bases and 10 bases, in that order; junction bases with no gene match: 9. CDR1 and CDR2 from the germline V gene are SNHLY and FYNNEI. The CDR3 is 13 residues long. The CDR3 DNA reads as TGTGCCAGCAGCCCGGGACAGGGTTTAATAGCTTTCTTT. It codes for CASSPGQGLIAFF.

In its sample, this clonotype was seen many times. The chain carries TRBV2 and TRBJ2-7; tentative D call: TRBD2 (5 bases). CDR1 SNHLY and CDR2 FYNNEI come from the germline V gene. This CDR3 is 13 amino acids long. V lost 3 bases, J lost 4 bases, and 10 bases lay in between. The chain's CDR3 is CASSDSGSYEQYF. CDR3 nucleotide sequence: TGTGCCAGCAGTGATTCTGGGAGTTACGAGCAGTACTTC. Filled out from reference TRBV2 and TRBJ2-7, the complete variable domain reads EPEVTQTPSHQVTQMGQEVILRCVPISNHLYFYWYRQILGQKVEFLVSFYNNEISEKSEIFDDQFSVERPDGSNFTLKIRSTKLEDSAMYFCASSDSGSYEQYFGPGTRLTVT.

The CDR3 here is CASSRQGAADTQYF. CDR3 in DNA: TGTGCCAGCAGCCGACAGGGGGCAGCAGATACGCAGTATTTT. The rearrangement links TRBV5-4 to TRBJ2-3; 10 bases are a match to TRBD1. Germline assignment: CDR1 SGHNT and CDR2 YYREEE (reference sequence). The trim removed 4 bases at V and 4 bases at J, leaving 3 bases unmatched. The CDR3 sequence is 14 residues long.

This clonotype was detected a few times. The V and J genes are TRBV6-2 or TRBV6-3 and TRBJ2-1, with 9 bases aligning to TRBD2. Germline assignment: CDR1 MNHEY and CDR2 SVGEGT. V was clipped by 8 bases and J by 7 bases; unmatched bases: 9. The CDR3 runs to 14 residues. In DNA form, the CDR3 reads TGTGCCAGCCGTGGTAGCGGGAGTGGGAATGAGCAGTTCTTC. This encodes CASRGSGSGNEQFF.

This clonotype was found many times. The chain couples TRBV11-2 to TRBJ2-7; D ambiguous. V was trimmed by 0 bases and J by 7 bases, leaving 19 bases between them. This CDR3 is built from 16 residues. In germline, CDR1 is SGHAT, CDR2 FQNNGV. The CDR3 DNA follows: TGTGCCAGCAGCTTAGATTCGGAGTATTTCTTCTATGAGCAGTACTTC. It translates to CASSLDSEYFFYEQYF.

The table lists this clonotype with many counts. The chain recombines TRBV12-3 or TRBV12-4 with TRBJ2-1; 10 bases map to TRBD2. This CDR3 is 14 amino acids long. Unmatched junction bases numbered 4, after V lost 3 bases and J lost 8 bases. CDR3 residues: CASSFSGRADEQFF. The CDR3 DNA reads TGTGCCAGCAGTTTCAGCGGGAGGGCGGATGAGCAGTTCTTC.

This chain joins TRBV6-2 or TRBV6-3 and TRBJ2-7; TRBD2 aligns across 7 bases. The length of the CDR3 is 15 residues. CDR1 and CDR2 (germline): MNHEY, SVGEGT. With 2 bases clipped from V and 6 bases from J, the junction kept 10 bases outside the gene matches. The CDR3 protein is CASSYGGGRRSEQYF. In DNA form, the CDR3 reads TGTGCCAGCAGTTACGGGGGGGGACGGCGGAGCGAGCAGTACTTC.

This clonotype was recorded many times. The chain links TRBV5-4 to TRBJ1-5; TRBD1 aligns across 8 bases. Germline CDR1 and CDR2: SGHNT and YYREEE (reference sequence). The CDR3 runs 18 residues. J gave up 0 bases and V 0 bases, and 8 bases lay outside the gene matches. CDR3 in amino acids: CASSLEGQEGYSNQPQHF. The CDR3 DNA sequence: TGTGCCAGCAGCTTGGAGGGACAGGAGGGATATAGCAATCAGCCCCAGCATTTT. Full variable domain (rest looked up from reference TRBV5-4 and TRBJ1-5): ETGVTQSPTHLIKTRGQQVTLRCSSQSGHNTVSWYQQALGQGPQFIFQYYREEENGRGNFPPRFSGLQFPNYSSELNVNALELDDSALYLCASSLEGQEGYSNQPQHFGDGTRLSIL.

This clonotype was picked up a small number of times. The chain couples TRBV29-1 to TRBJ2-1, with D unclear. The CDR3 consists of 11 residues. CDR1 and CDR2 (germline): SQVTM, ANQGSEA. V lost 3 bases and J 3 bases, leaving 3 bases between the germline ends. This CDR3 reads CSVEDYNEQFF. The CDR3 DNA reads TGCAGCGTTGAGGACTACAATGAGCAGTTCTTC.

By share, this clonotype ranks as medium-sized. This chain joins TRBV3-1 and TRBJ2-4; 10 positions agree with TRBD2. The CDR3 is 16 amino acids. CDR1 is LGHDT and CDR2 is YNNKEL in the germline V gene (reference sequence). V lost 3 bases to trimming and J lost 7 bases; unmatched junction nucleotides: 9. In DNA, the CDR3 is TGTGCCAGCAGCCAGGTGGGAGCGGGAGGGCTGAACATTCAGTACTTC. It codes for CASSQVGAGGLNIQYF.

At least ten counts were recorded for this clonotype. The J gene is TRBJ1-6, the V gene TRBV6-5; no definite D call. Trimming cost V 0 bases and J 6 bases, with 9 bases left between them. CDR3 length: 15 residues. The germline V gene encodes CDR1 MNHEY and CDR2 SVGAGI. DNA for the CDR3: TGTGCCAGCAGTTACTCAACTGTGGGTAATTCACCCCTCCACTTT. Translation gives CASSYSTVGNSPLHF.

This clonotype was detected only a few times. The chain recombines TRBV10-2 with TRBJ2-5, with TRBD1 as a possible D gene (5 bases). This CDR3 contains 12 residues. Trimming cost V 8 bases and J 0 bases, with 7 bases left between them. Germline V gene sequence: CDR1 WSHSY, CDR2 SAAADI. The CDR3 sequence is CASRQNQETQYF. The CDR3 DNA reads as TGCGCCAGCCGACAGAACCAAGAGACCCAGTACTTC.

The sample holds many counts of this clonotype. The chain employs TRBV18 and TRBJ2-1, with 9 positions matching TRBD2. The germline CDR1 and CDR2 sequences are KGHSH and LQKENI. There are 16 residues in the CDR3. The V segment lost 5 bases and the J segment 14 bases; nucleotides outside the gene matches: 19. The CDR3 reads CASSSNTGTSRKGKFF. CDR3 coding DNA: TGTGCCAGCTCATCAAACACCGGGACTAGCCGTAAGGGGAAGTTCTTC.

The table lists this clonotype with many counts. The chain joins TRBV6-7 to TRBJ2-1, with D possibly TRBD2 on 5 matching bases. TRBV6-7 falls under the ORF class, with uncertain function. Trimming shortened V by 0 bases and J by 4 bases, and 13 bases separated the two germline ends. The CDR3 length is 16 residues. CDR3 amino acids: CASSYSSQRPYNEQFF. The CDR3 DNA reads as TGTGCCAGCAGTTACTCGTCCCAGCGGCCTTACAATGAGCAGTTCTTC.

The table lists this clonotype with a few counts. This chain uses TRBV14 with TRBJ2-3; a possible D gene is TRBD1 (6 bases). The CDR3 covers 15 residues. Trimming shortened V by 4 bases and J by 1 base, and 12 bases separated the two germline ends. CDR1 and CDR2 (germline): SGHDN, FVKESK. The CDR3 bases are TGTGCCAGCAGCCGAAACAGGGCACGCACAGATACGCAGTATTTT. Protein: CASSRNRARTDTQYF.

This clonotype was observed at least ten times. The chain carries TRBV20-1 and TRBJ2-7; 8 positions match TRBD2. V lost 3 bases to trimming and J lost 0 bases; unmatched junction nucleotides: 10. CDR1 DFQATT and CDR2 SNEGSKA come from the germline V gene (reference sequence). This CDR3 has 16 residues. The CDR3 region has the DNA TGCAGTGCTAGGGGCGGACTAGCTTTAAGCTCCTACGAGCAGTACTTC. Protein sequence: CSARGGLALSSYEQYF.

This clonotype was seen many times. The chain links TRBV5-1 to TRBJ2-7; TRBD1 aligns across 9 bases. With V trimmed by 5 bases and J by 5 bases, 5 bases remained unmatched. Germline CDR1 reads SGHRS; CDR2 reads YFSETQ. CDR3 length: 13 residues. CDR3 coding DNA: TGCGCCAGCAGACCGGGACAGGGTGACGAGCAGTACTTC. Residues: CASRPGQGDEQYF.

This clonotype was observed a few times. The chain recombines TRBV7-2 with TRBJ2-3; 9 nucleotides agree with TRBD1. The CDR3 totals 16 residues. Trimming took 5 bases from V and 1 from J; bases not matched to a gene: 7. Germline values: CDR1 SGHTA, CDR2 FQGNSA. CDR3 region: CASSRGQGSRTDTQYF. CDR3 nucleotide sequence: TGTGCCAGCAGCAGGGGACAGGGAAGTCGCACAGATACGCAGTATTTT.

This clonotype was observed many times. The chain combines TRBV30 with TRBJ2-5; D is possibly TRBD1 (5 bases). Germline V gene sequence: CDR1 GTSNPN, CDR2 SVGIG (reference sequence). With 3 bases removed from V and 4 bases from J, the gap between germline ends came to 18 bases. This CDR3 region has 15 residues. CDR3 coding DNA: TGTGCCTGGAGAAAACGAGACAGTCGGAGAGAGACCCAGTACTTC. Its translation: CAWRKRDSRRETQYF.

This clonotype came up a few times. This chain joins TRBV2 and TRBJ1-1; D remains unclear. In germline, CDR1 is SNHLY, CDR2 FYNNEI. Deletions cut 4 bases from V and 1 base from J, with 10 bases between. This CDR3 is 14 amino acids long. CDR3 DNA sequence: TGTGCCAGCAGTGGAGGAGGGCCGAACACTGAAGCTTTCTTT. It is translated as CASSGGGPNTEAFF.

There are many counts of this clonotype. V gene TRBV10-2 combines with J gene TRBJ1-2; D may be TRBD1 (6 bases). V lost 6 bases and J lost 2, with 19 bases in between. Germline CDR1 WSHSY, CDR2 SAAADI. This CDR3 is 16 amino acids long. The DNA of the CDR3 is TGCGCCAGCAGGGGACCGGACAGTCGGATCAACTATGGCTACACCTTC. Translating it yields CASRGPDSRINYGYTF.

The chain links TRBV9 to TRBJ1-6; tentative D call: TRBD1 (6 bases). V was shortened by 4 bases and J by 7 bases, with 9 bases between the two germline ends. The CDR3 contains 13 residues. Looked up from germline, CDR1 is SGDLS and CDR2 is YYNGEE. The CDR3 coding sequence is TGTGCCAGCAGCACAGGGTCCAATTCACCCCTCCACTTT. Translated: CASSTGSNSPLHF.

Many counts were recorded for this clonotype. The chain couples TRBV7-2 to TRBJ1-3, with D unresolved. CDR3 size: 14 residues. Trimming pared 0 bases from V and 1 base from J, leaving 4 bases between. Germline lookup yields CDR1 SGHTA and CDR2 FQGNSA. DNA for the CDR3: TGTGCCAGCAGCTTAGCCGATTCTGGAAACACCATATATTTT. The encoded protein is CASSLADSGNTIYF.

There are many counts of this clonotype. The genes are TRBV27 and TRBJ1-2, with TRBD1 matching 9 bases. The CDR3 length is 17 residues. Germline V CDR1 and CDR2: MNHEY, SMNVEV (reference sequence). The V and J ends lost 4 bases and 7 bases, in that order; junction bases with no gene match: 16. As DNA, the CDR3 is TGTGCCAGCAGTTGGACTGGGGCTACGGGACAGGGATTTGGCTACACCTTC. Protein sequence: CASSWTGATGQGFGYTF.

This clonotype appeared many times. This chain joins TRBV5-4 and TRBJ2-5; tentatively, D is TRBD1 or TRBD2 (5 bases each). Germline V lookup: CDR1 SGHNT, CDR2 YYREEE (reference sequence). The CDR3 is 13 residues long. V was cut by 2 bases and J by 5 bases, with 10 bases left in between. The chain's CDR3 is CASSFSGTETQYF. The CDR3 coding sequence is TGTGCCAGCAGCTTCTCGGGGACGGAGACCCAGTACTTC. Using reference TRBV5-4 and TRBJ2-5 for the parts outside the CDR3, the full variable domain is ETGVTQSPTHLIKTRGQQVTLRCSSQSGHNTVSWYQQALGQGPQFIFQYYREEENGRGNFPPRFSGLQFPNYSSELNVNALELDDSALYLCASSFSGTETQYFGPGTRLLVL.

This clonotype was picked up many times. The chain is built from TRBV5-1 and TRBJ2-5; perhaps TRBD1 as D (6 bases). The CDR3 sequence is 15 residues long. V dropped 4 bases and J dropped 0 bases, with 13 bases sitting between them. Per the germline V gene, CDR1 is SGHRS and CDR2 is YFSETQ. The CDR3 reads CASSHTGLDQETQYF. The CDR3 nucleotides are TGCGCCAGCAGCCATACAGGGTTAGACCAAGAGACCCAGTACTTC.

This clonotype was seen only once. It may be a read error: a sequence one base away is much more abundant. The J gene is TRBJ2-2, the V gene TRBV7-8; maybe TRBD1 (5 bases). Germline V CDR1 and CDR2: SGHVS, FQNEAQ. This CDR3 region has 15 residues. In DNA, the CDR3 is TGTGTCAGCAGCCACAGGCGCCTGAACACCGGGGAGCTGTTTTTT. Translated: CVSSHRRLNTGELFF.

This clonotype was counted many times. The rearrangement links TRBV9 to TRBJ2-3; D might be TRBD2 (5 bases). V lost 0 bases to trimming and J lost 0 bases, with 8 bases between them. CDR1 is SGDLS, CDR2 YYNGEE, per germline. The CDR3 is 15 residues long. CDR3 DNA: TGTGCCAGCAGCGTAGTAGGGAGTAGCACAGATACGCAGTATTTT. As protein: CASSVVGSSTDTQYF.